This T cell receptor (beta chain) was captured by sequencing in a study of T cell responses to AZD1222 COVID-19 vaccine. Points from the study as a whole: Clonal diversity was possibly underestimated; the donors were predominantly white British and more often female. Without day 14 samples, only post-peak T cell repertoires were studied.

CDR3 length equals 17 residues. Germline assignment: CDR1 MNHNS and CDR2 SASEGT. V shed 3 bases, J shed 4 bases, and the junction held 9 bases outside the gene matches. The repertoire was sequenced with immunoSEQ multiplex PCR; TCRdb's copy has only in-frame clones and lacks some. The table records 90,000 to 100,000 clones, around nine tenths of them present only once. This clone was picked up one time. Its antigen remains unidentified. This sequence was found in an adult in good health. V usage is TRBV6-1 and J usage is TRBJ1-5; 10 bases match TRBD1. The specimen was peripheral blood, collected on day 0 of AZD1222 vaccination. CDR3 in DNA: TGTGCCAGCAGTGATCCCACCCGGACAGGGGGGAATCAGCCCCAGCATTTT. As protein: CASSDPTRTGGNQPQHF.